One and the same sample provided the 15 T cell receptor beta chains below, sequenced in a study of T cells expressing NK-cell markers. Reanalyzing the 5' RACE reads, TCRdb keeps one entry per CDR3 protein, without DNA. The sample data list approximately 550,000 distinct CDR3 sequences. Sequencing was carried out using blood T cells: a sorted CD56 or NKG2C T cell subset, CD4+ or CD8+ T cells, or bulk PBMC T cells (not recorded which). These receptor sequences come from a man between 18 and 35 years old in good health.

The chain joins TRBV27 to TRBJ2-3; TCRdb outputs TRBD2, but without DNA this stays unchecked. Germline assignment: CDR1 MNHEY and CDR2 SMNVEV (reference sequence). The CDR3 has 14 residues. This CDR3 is CASRAQRDPDTQYF.

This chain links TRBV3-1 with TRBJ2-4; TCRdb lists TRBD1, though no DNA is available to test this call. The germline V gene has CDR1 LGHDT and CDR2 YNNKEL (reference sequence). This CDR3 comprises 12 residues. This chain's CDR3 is CASSRDKGIQYF.

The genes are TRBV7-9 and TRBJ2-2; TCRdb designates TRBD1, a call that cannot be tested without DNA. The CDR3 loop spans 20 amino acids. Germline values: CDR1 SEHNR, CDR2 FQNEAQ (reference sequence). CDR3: CASSFPGLMHGGRNTGELFF.

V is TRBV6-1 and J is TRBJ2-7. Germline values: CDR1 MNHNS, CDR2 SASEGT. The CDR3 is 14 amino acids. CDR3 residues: CASTTLTPSYEQYF.

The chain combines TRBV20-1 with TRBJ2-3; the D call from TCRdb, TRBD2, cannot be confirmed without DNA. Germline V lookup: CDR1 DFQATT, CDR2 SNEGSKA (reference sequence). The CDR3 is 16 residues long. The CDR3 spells CSARFDTRESTDTQYF.

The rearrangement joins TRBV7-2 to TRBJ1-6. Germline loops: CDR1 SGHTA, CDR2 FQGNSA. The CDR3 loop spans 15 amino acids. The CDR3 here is CASSLSSGYNSPLHF.

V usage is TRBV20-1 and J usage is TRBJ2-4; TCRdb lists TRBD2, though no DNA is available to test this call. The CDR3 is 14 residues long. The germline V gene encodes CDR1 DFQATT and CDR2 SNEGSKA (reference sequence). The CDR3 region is CSADAGTAKNIQYF.

The CDR3 loop reads CASSSGQGGVWYEQYF. The V gene is TRBV5-1, the J gene TRBJ2-7; absent DNA, TCRdb's TRBD1 call cannot be checked. Germline values: CDR1 SGHRS, CDR2 YFSETQ. CDR3 size: 16 residues.

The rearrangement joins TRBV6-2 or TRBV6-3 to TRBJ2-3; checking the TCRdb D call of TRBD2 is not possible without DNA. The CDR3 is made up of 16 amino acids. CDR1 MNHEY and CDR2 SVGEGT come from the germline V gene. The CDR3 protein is CASSRSGRASVYTQYF.

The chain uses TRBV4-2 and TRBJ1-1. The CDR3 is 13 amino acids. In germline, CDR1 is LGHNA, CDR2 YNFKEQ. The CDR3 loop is CASSQDGLTEAFF.

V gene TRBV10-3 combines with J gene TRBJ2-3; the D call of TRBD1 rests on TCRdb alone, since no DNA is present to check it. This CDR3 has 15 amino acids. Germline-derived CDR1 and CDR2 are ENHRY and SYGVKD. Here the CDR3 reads CAISMTGERTDTQYF.

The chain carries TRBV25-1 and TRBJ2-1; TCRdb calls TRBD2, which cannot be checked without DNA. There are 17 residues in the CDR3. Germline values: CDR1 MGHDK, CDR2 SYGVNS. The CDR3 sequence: CASSELGLAGAYNEQFF.

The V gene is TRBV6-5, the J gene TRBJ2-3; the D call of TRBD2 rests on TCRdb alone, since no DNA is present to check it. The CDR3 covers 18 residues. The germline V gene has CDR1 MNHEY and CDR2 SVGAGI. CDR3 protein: CASSYSPLLAEFTDTQYF.

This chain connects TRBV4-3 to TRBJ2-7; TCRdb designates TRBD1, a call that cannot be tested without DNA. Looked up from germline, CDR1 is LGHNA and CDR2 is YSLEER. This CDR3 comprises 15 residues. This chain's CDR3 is CASSQAQGRGHEQYF.

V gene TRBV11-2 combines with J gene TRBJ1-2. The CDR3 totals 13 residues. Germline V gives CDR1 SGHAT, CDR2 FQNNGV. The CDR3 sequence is CASSLVGDYGYTF. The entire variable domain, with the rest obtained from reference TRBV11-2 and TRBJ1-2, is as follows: EAGVAQSPRYKIIEKRQSVAFWCNPISGHATLYWYQQILGQGPKLLIQFQNNGVVDDSQLPKDRFSAERLKGVDSTLKIQPAKLEDSAVYLCASSLVGDYGYTFGSGTRLTVV.